The 6 T cell receptor beta chains below come from one sample, sequenced in a study of T-cell reconstitution after alpha-beta-depleted transplantation in children. Unique molecular identifiers were built into the TCRbeta library. TCRdb redid the calling of the PCR reads with MiXCR, one entry per CDR3 protein. Among about 370,000 distinct CDR3 sequences listed, around 21% were seen once. The material sequenced was PBMCs from the stem cell graft donor, taken from the stem cell graft. The receptors here all came from a human donor who donated a stem cell graft to a child with acute myeloid leukemia.

This clonotype was counted only a few times. The rearrangement links TRBV12-3 or TRBV12-4 to TRBJ2-7, with D possibly matching TRBD1 (5 bases). CDR3 length: 14 amino acids. V was clipped by 4 bases and J by 6 bases, with 16 bases between them. The CDR3 nucleotides read TGTGCCAGCAGTTCCGCAGGGCAGATCGTCGAGCAGTACTTC. It encodes CASSSAGQIVEQYF.

The V gene is TRBV5-1, the J gene TRBJ2-2; no clear D gene. CDR3 length: 15 amino acids. CDR1 and CDR2 from the germline V gene are SGHRS and YFSETQ. V shed 4 bases and J shed 2 bases, with 12 bases lying between them. Here the CDR3 reads CASSRSSLNTGELFF. The CDR3 coding sequence is TGCGCCAGCAGCCGATCTAGTCTTAACACCGGGGAGCTGTTTTTT.

This clonotype has a handful of counts. The chain is built from TRBV27 and TRBJ2-3; 10 bases agree with TRBD2. This CDR3 comprises 21 residues. J gave up 2 bases and V 1 base, and 18 bases lay outside the gene matches. Germline-derived CDR1 and CDR2 are MNHEY and SMNVEV (reference sequence). DNA for the CDR3: TGTGCCAGCAGTTTATTGGTGCTGACAGAGATGGGACTAGCGACCACAGATACGCAGTATTTT. Translated: CASSLLVLTEMGLATTDTQYF.

The genes are TRBV11-2 and TRBJ2-1; 16 nucleotides match TRBD2. The CDR3 consists of 18 residues. With V trimmed by 5 bases and J by 1 base, 5 bases remained unmatched. Germline lookup yields CDR1 SGHAT and CDR2 FQNNGV. As DNA, the CDR3 is TGTGCCAGCAGCCCGGGACTAGCGGGAGGGGTATCCTACAATGAGCAGTTCTTC. It specifies CASSPGLAGGVSYNEQFF. Using reference TRBV11-2 and TRBJ2-1 for the parts outside the CDR3, the full variable domain is EAGVAQSPRYKIIEKRQSVAFWCNPISGHATLYWYQQILGQGPKLLIQFQNNGVVDDSQLPKDRFSAERLKGVDSTLKIQPAKLEDSAVYLCASSPGLAGGVSYNEQFFGPGTRLTVL.

The chain uses TRBV20-1 and TRBJ2-1, with 7 bases aligning to TRBD1. The junction had 11 bases not matched to a gene; V was cut back by 6 bases and J by 6 bases. The CDR3 loop spans 14 amino acids. CDR1 is DFQATT, CDR2 SNEGSKA, per germline (reference sequence). The CDR3 nucleotides read TGCAGTGCCCCACCTCCACGACAGGGCAATGAGCAGTTCTTC. This translates into CSAPPPRQGNEQFF.

This clonotype was seen a handful of times. The gene calls are TRBV12-3 or TRBV12-4 and TRBJ2-7; D is undetermined. The CDR3 runs 11 residues. V gave up 5 bases and J gave up 7 bases, with 9 bases separating them. The CDR3 nucleotides are TGTGCCAGCAGTATTCTGAGGGAGCAGTACTTC. Translated, it gives CASSILREQYF.